In this sample, the clone carrying this T cell receptor beta chain turned up once. The antigen remains unidentified. These data belong to a study of shared clonotypes between healthy human individuals. General study findings and limits: Exclusively blood specimens were collected; tissue repertoires likely differ. A generally larger estimated richness was seen in naive subsets than in memory subsets.

Clones were read by immunoSEQ multiplex PCR, and TCRdb kept only the in-frame ones, dropping some. This table has around 980,000 clones, about four fifths appearing once. The sequenced sample was memory CD4+ T cells from PBMCs. Indicated subset: CD45RA-negative fraction. The receptor comes from a man aged 18-30 years in good health. Some clones in this sample may be carry-over from other donors' samples.

The CDR3 sequence is CASSMTALGTEAFF. CDR3 DNA: TGTGCCAGCAGCATGACAGCGCTTGGTACTGAAGCTTTCTTT. The rearrangement joins TRBV5-5 to TRBJ1-1; D is perhaps TRBD1 (5 bases). The CDR3 length is 14 residues. Per the germline V gene, CDR1 is SGHKS and CDR2 is YYEKEE (reference sequence). The V end lost 4 bases, the J end lost 5 bases, and 15 bases lay between the germline ends. Full variable domain (remainder filled in from reference TRBV5-5 and TRBJ1-1): DAGVTQSPTHLIKTRGQQVTLRCSPISGHKSVSWYQQVLGQGPQFIFQYYEKEERGRGNFPDRFSARQFPNYSSELNVNALLLGDSALYLCASSMTALGTEAFFGQGTRLTVV.